These 18 T cell receptor beta chains were all obtained from the same sample, sequenced in a study of blood T cell repertoires in COVID-19. Measured with immunoSEQ multiplex PCR; TCRdb has only the in-frame clones, and not every one. The repertoire holds roughly 480,000 clones, about 91% seen once, with roughly 0.84% in the top ten. Sequencing was carried out using peripheral blood. Receptors originate from a man between 18 and 35 years old with COVID-19, enrolled during active disease.

The chain recombines TRBV12-3 or TRBV12-4 with TRBJ1-1; 9 nucleotides agree with TRBD1. Trimming cost V 7 bases and J 9 bases; bases outside gene matches: 9. CDR3 length: 13 amino acids. Written as DNA, the CDR3 is TGTGCCAGCACCACATCTGGGACAGGGAAAGCTTTCTTT. Protein product: CASTTSGTGKAFF.

In DNA form, the CDR3 reads TGTGCCAGCAGCCAACAGACCGGGACAGGGGATGAAAAACTGTTTTTT. It translates to CASSQQTGTGDEKLFF. J is TRBJ1-4 and V is TRBV3-1 (or the pseudogene TRBV3-2), with 10 bases fitting TRBD1. Trimming cost V 2 bases and J 6 bases; bases outside gene matches: 6. CDR1 and CDR2 from the germline V gene are LGHDT and YNNKEL (reference sequence). CDR3 length: 16 residues.

V usage is TRBV20-1 and J usage is TRBJ1-1; D not resolved. The CDR3 extends over 14 amino acids. Germline V CDR1 and CDR2: DFQATT, SNEGSKA (reference sequence). Trimming stripped 3 bases from V and 2 bases from J, with 13 bases between. CDR3 protein: CSASEARLNTEAFF. CDR3 bases: TGCAGTGCTAGTGAAGCGCGATTAAACACTGAAGCTTTCTTT.

This clone has a single count. J is TRBJ1-6 and V is TRBV6-5, with 9 bases fitting TRBD1. V was pared by 6 bases and J by 6 bases, with 6 bases of the junction left unmatched. Germline V gene data show CDR1 as MNHEY and CDR2 as SVGAGI. The CDR3 spans 15 residues. The CDR3 coding sequence is TGTGCCAGCAGGGACAGGGGTGTTTCTAATTCACCCCTCCACTTT. Translation gives CASRDRGVSNSPLHF.

This clone was counted once. The gene calls are TRBV5-6 and TRBJ2-7; the match to TRBD1 covers 8 bases. CDR3 size: 14 residues. Looked up from germline, CDR1 is SGHDT and CDR2 is YYEEEE. V lost 4 bases, J lost 0 bases, and 3 bases stayed unmatched. The CDR3: CASSRTGSSYEQYF. CDR3 in DNA: TGTGCCAGCAGCCGGACAGGGAGCTCCTACGAGCAGTACTTC.

The CDR3 reads CASSRMGQSSGNTIYF. The CDR3 nucleotides are TGCGCCAGCAGCCGAATGGGACAAAGCTCTGGAAACACCATATATTTT. The genes are TRBV4-1 and TRBJ1-3, with a possible D match to TRBD1 (6 bases). The V end lost 4 bases, the J end lost 0 bases, and 13 bases lay between the germline ends. Germline V gene lookup returns CDR1 MGHRA and CDR2 YSYEKL. The CDR3 extends over 16 amino acids.

The gene calls are TRBV2 and TRBJ2-7; 7 bases map to TRBD2. This CDR3 comprises 16 residues. Germline lookup yields CDR1 SNHLY and CDR2 FYNNEI. V gave up 3 bases and J gave up 0 bases; unmatched junction bases: 8. Here the CDR3 reads CASSDGLAERSYEQYF. CDR3 coding DNA: TGTGCCAGCAGTGATGGTCTAGCGGAACGCTCCTACGAGCAGTACTTC.

This sequence joins TRBV30 and TRBJ2-5; D is undetermined. This CDR3 contains 15 residues. CDR1 is GTSNPN and CDR2 is SVGIG in the germline V gene (reference sequence). V was trimmed by 2 bases and J by 0 bases, leaving 13 bases between them. CDR3 protein: CAWSPESINQETQYF. The CDR3 region has the DNA TGTGCCTGGAGTCCCGAGTCTATTAACCAAGAGACCCAGTACTTC.

V is TRBV7-2 and J is TRBJ2-7; a weak D match, TRBD2 (6 bases). Germline assignment: CDR1 SGHTA and CDR2 FQGNSA. V dropped 5 bases and J dropped 3 bases, with 14 bases sitting between them. CDR3 length: 14 amino acids. This CDR3 reads CASSRVSGNYEQYF. The CDR3 nucleotides are TGTGCCAGCAGCCGCGTTAGCGGAAACTACGAGCAGTACTTC.

The chain carries TRBV5-1 and TRBJ1-6; 7 bases align to TRBD1. CDR3 size: 16 residues. Germline V gene lookup returns CDR1 SGHRS and CDR2 YFSETQ. V was clipped by 1 base and J by 4 bases; unmatched bases: 5. The CDR3 nucleotides are TGCGCCAGCAGCTTGACAGGGGATAATTATAATTCACCCCTCCACTTT. It translates to CASSLTGDNYNSPLHF. Full variable domain (remainder filled in from reference TRBV5-1 and TRBJ1-6): KAGVTQTPRYLIKTRGQQVTLSCSPISGHRSVSWYQQTPGQGLQFLFEYFSETQRNKGNFPGRFSGRQFSNSRSEMNVSTLELGDSALYLCASSLTGDNYNSPLHFGNGTRLTVT.

The chain couples TRBV30 to TRBJ1-4; TRBD1 matches 8 bases. The V gene end was trimmed by 5 bases and the J gene end by 3 bases; junction bases not matched to a gene: 2. Germline values: CDR1 GTSNPN, CDR2 SVGIG (reference sequence). This CDR3 is built from 13 residues. The CDR3 sequence: CAWDRGSNEKLFF. CDR3 coding DNA: TGTGCCTGGGACAGGGGTTCTAATGAAAAACTGTTTTTT.

The rearrangement joins TRBV18 to TRBJ2-7, with 8 bases matching TRBD2. This CDR3 contains 15 residues. Germline V CDR1 and CDR2: KGHSH, LQKENI. With 3 bases clipped from V and 2 bases from J, the junction kept 6 bases outside the gene matches. The CDR3 DNA is TGTGCCAGCTCACCCGGAGTTAGCGGGACCTACGAGCAGTACTTC. It translates to CASSPGVSGTYEQYF.

V usage is TRBV7-8 and J usage is TRBJ2-6; possible D gene TRBD1, 5 bases. Trimming took off 1 base at V and 4 bases at J, with 14 bases between the two ends. CDR3 length: 17 residues. Germline-derived CDR1 and CDR2 are SGHVS and FQNEAQ. The CDR3 protein is CASSLVLVGRGANVLTF. Written as DNA, the CDR3 is TGTGCCAGCAGCTTAGTCCTGGTGGGGCGCGGGGCCAACGTCCTGACTTTC.

In nucleotides, the CDR3 is TGTGCCAGCAGTGAAAGAACGGGAACGAACATTCAGTACTTC. Translating it yields CASSERTGTNIQYF. This sequence joins TRBV6-1 and TRBJ2-4, with D perhaps TRBD2 (5 bases). Looked up from germline, CDR1 is MNHNS and CDR2 is SASEGT. There are 14 residues in the CDR3. The V gene lost 2 bases and the J gene lost 7 bases, with 12 bases spanning the gap.

The chain has TRBV19 and TRBJ1-4; D is ambiguous. V shed 2 bases and J shed 14 bases, with 12 bases lying between them. The CDR3 extends over 12 amino acids. CDR1 LNHDA and CDR2 SQIVND come from the germline V gene (reference sequence). CDR3: CASSIPGYVLFF. The CDR3 DNA sequence: TGTGCCAGTAGTATACCGGGATATGTGCTGTTTTTT.

The genes are TRBV9 and TRBJ1-2; no clear D gene. The germline V gene has CDR1 SGDLS and CDR2 YYNGEE. The V end lost 4 bases, the J end lost 4 bases, and 14 bases lay between the germline ends. CDR3 length: 14 amino acids. The CDR3 DNA is TGTGCCAGCAGCAACCGAAGAGGGCCCTATGGCTACACCTTC. Translation gives CASSNRRGPYGYTF.

Comments on this clone: Other DNA variants within this sample encode the same CDR3. This rearrangement joins TRBV15 to TRBJ1-2; D is perhaps TRBD1 (5 bases). In germline, CDR1 is LNHNV, CDR2 YYDKDF (reference sequence). The V and J ends lost 0 bases and 4 bases respectively, with 6 bases between them. The CDR3 consists of 13 residues. CDR3 loop: CATSREGAYGYTF. In DNA form, the CDR3 reads TGTGCCACCAGCAGAGAAGGGGCCTATGGCTACACCTTC.

The rearrangement uses TRBV2 and TRBJ2-7; maybe TRBD2 (6 bases). CDR1 SNHLY and CDR2 FYNNEI come from the germline V gene. Trimming shortened V by 6 bases and J by 1 base, and 13 bases separated the two germline ends. The CDR3 runs to 14 residues. The CDR3 DNA follows: TGTGCCAGCAGCCCCCGGGACTTATCCTACGAGCAGTACTTC. The encoded protein is CASSPRDLSYEQYF.